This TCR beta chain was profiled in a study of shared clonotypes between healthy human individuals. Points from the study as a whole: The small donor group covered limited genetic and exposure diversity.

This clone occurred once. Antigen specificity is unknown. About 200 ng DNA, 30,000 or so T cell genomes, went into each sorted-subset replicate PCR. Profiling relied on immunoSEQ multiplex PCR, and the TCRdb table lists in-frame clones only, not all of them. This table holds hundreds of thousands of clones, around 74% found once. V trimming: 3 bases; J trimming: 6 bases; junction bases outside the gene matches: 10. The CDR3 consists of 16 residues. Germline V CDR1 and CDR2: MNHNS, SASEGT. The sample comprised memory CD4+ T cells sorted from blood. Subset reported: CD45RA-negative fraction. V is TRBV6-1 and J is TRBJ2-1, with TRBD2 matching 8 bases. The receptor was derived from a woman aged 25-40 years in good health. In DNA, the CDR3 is TGTGCCAGCAGTGAGACCGGGACTAGGCTCCTCAATGAGCAGTTCTTC. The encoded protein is CASSETGTRLLNEQFF.